This T cell receptor beta chain was found in a study of beta chain features in type 1 diabetes. Study background: Cells sorted and examined across all samples totaled 85 million to 110 million. Study conclusions and caveats: Type 1 diabetes patients had moderately but significantly shorter TCRB CDR3s in all four CD4+ subsets.

This clone was seen a handful of times. Its antigen is unidentified. The CDR3 loop spans 16 amino acids. CDR1 and CDR2 (germline): SGHAT, FQNNGV. Trimming at V came to 5 bases and at J to 10 bases, leaving 12 bases not matched to a gene. The study reverse transcribed the entire isolated RNA, so it sequenced expressed TCRB transcripts. Naive, central memory and regulatory T cell samples came to a mean of about 4 million reads. TCRdb's copy holds only in-frame clones and misses some; the assay was immunoSEQ multiplex PCR. The sample lists fewer than 400,000 clones, around 8.5% occurring once. The gene calls are TRBV11-2 and TRBJ2-3; 13 bases fit TRBD2. This receptor was identified in a man between 25 and 39 years old with type 1 diabetes. Input material: central memory CD4+ T cells from blood. Here the CDR3 reads CASSPRTSGGKIAQYF. The CDR3, as DNA: TGTGCCAGCAGCCCGCGGACTAGCGGGGGAAAAATCGCGCAGTATTTT.